These 21 T cell receptor beta chains came from one sample sequenced in a study of cytotoxic CD8 clonotypes in ibrutinib-treated CLL. Sequenced by immunoSEQ multiplex PCR; TCRdb stores in-frame clones only, minus some. The data contain 300,000 to 350,000 clones, 70% to 80% of them singletons. Source: PBMCs, taken before ibrutinib treatment. These receptors all come from a human donor with chronic lymphocytic leukemia.

The chain recombines TRBV9 with TRBJ2-3, with 8 positions matching TRBD2. The J segment lost 3 bases and the V segment lost 1 base, leaving 4 bases of the junction unmatched. The CDR3 covers 15 residues. Germline V gene lookup returns CDR1 SGDLS and CDR2 YYNGEE. CDR3 nucleotide sequence: TGTGCCAGCAGCGTATCAGCGGGAGAAACAGATACGCAGTATTTT. Translating it yields CASSVSAGETDTQYF.

The chain couples TRBV5-1 to TRBJ2-5, with 8 bases lining up with TRBD2. Germline CDR1 SGHRS, CDR2 YFSETQ. Losses at the gene ends were 4 bases for V and 1 base for J; bases not matched to a gene: 12. The CDR3 is 17 residues long. The CDR3 bases are TGCGCCAGCAGCCCCGGGAGCTCTAGCGGGTTCCAAGAGACCCAGTACTTC. It is translated as CASSPGSSSGFQETQYF.

The chain couples TRBV27 to TRBJ2-2, with a tentative D call TRBD2 (6 bases). CDR1 and CDR2 from the germline V gene are MNHEY and SMNVEV (reference sequence). The CDR3 length is 18 residues. V shed 8 bases and J shed 1 base, with 23 bases lying between them. The CDR3 DNA reads TGTGCCAGCGGAGGGTTCAGGGCTACGAGGTGGAACACCGGGGAGCTGTTTTTT. Translating gives CASGGFRATRWNTGELFF.

This clone was observed a single time. V and J are TRBV27 and TRBJ2-7; possibly TRBD2 for D (6 bases). Per germline, CDR1 MNHEY and CDR2 SMNVEV (reference sequence). V dropped 0 bases and J dropped 0 bases, with 9 bases sitting between them. This CDR3 has 15 amino acids. DNA of the CDR3: TGTGCCAGCAGTTTATCCTTTAGCGGCTCCTACGAGCAGTACTTC. It translates to CASSLSFSGSYEQYF.

DNA for the CDR3: TGCGCCAGCAGCAAACTAGCGGAGTCCTACGAGCAGTACTTC. Residues: CASSKLAESYEQYF. The chain employs TRBV5-1 and TRBJ2-7, with 8 bases fitting TRBD2. This CDR3 is 14 amino acids long. CDR1 is SGHRS, CDR2 YFSETQ, per germline. Losses at the gene ends were 4 bases for V and 1 base for J; bases not matched to a gene: 4.

Only one count was recorded for this clone. V gene TRBV14 combines with J gene TRBJ1-2; D gene unclear. V lost 1 base, J lost 4 bases, and 10 bases lay in between. Germline CDR1 SGHDN, CDR2 FVKESK. This CDR3 comprises 14 residues. The CDR3 here is CASSQARWGYGYTF. DNA for the CDR3: TGTGCCAGCAGCCAAGCCCGCTGGGGCTATGGCTACACCTTC. The full variable domain, in which reference TRBV14 and TRBJ1-2 provide the parts outside the CDR3, is EAGVTQFPSHSVIEKGQTVTLRCDPISGHDNLYWYRRVMGKEIKFLLHFVKESKQDESGMPNNRFLAERTGGTYSTLKVQPAELEDSGVYFCASSQARWGYGYTFGSGTRLTVV.

The chain recombines TRBV13 with TRBJ2-3; no firm D call. CDR3 length: 15 amino acids. Trimming took 1 base from V and 0 from J, leaving 8 bases between them. CDR1 PRHDT and CDR2 FYEKMQ come from the germline V gene (reference sequence). As DNA, the CDR3 is TGTGCCAGCAGCTTAGAGGTCAGCAGCACAGATACGCAGTATTTT. Translation gives CASSLEVSSTDTQYF.

The V call is TRBV10-3, the J call TRBJ1-2; 7 nucleotides match TRBD1. Looked up from germline, CDR1 is ENHRY and CDR2 is SYGVKD. After removal of 1 base from V and 6 bases from J, the junction contained 2 bases not matched to a gene. The CDR3 is 13 residues long. The CDR3: CAISEWTGHGYTF. The CDR3 DNA sequence: TGTGCCATCAGTGAGTGGACAGGTCATGGCTACACCTTC.

V and J are TRBV4-1 and TRBJ1-5; the D gene is possibly TRBD1 (5 bases). The CDR3 loop spans 16 amino acids. Per the germline V gene, CDR1 is MGHRA and CDR2 is YSYEKL. V gave up 0 bases and J gave up 9 bases, with 18 bases separating them. This CDR3 is CASSQDLSQEVRPQHF. CDR3 nucleotide sequence: TGCGCCAGCAGCCAAGATTTGTCACAGGAGGTGCGGCCCCAGCATTTT.

The chain combines TRBV7-9 with TRBJ2-3; the D is unclear. Trimming shortened V by 5 bases and J by 2 bases, and 17 bases separated the two germline ends. The CDR3 is made up of 16 amino acids. CDR1 is SEHNR, CDR2 FQNEAQ, per germline (reference sequence). The CDR3, as DNA: TGTGCCAGCAGCCCGAAGGGCGTTCTCCACACAGATACGCAGTATTTT. It translates to CASSPKGVLHTDTQYF.

The J gene is TRBJ2-6, the V gene TRBV7-3; 10 nucleotides agree with TRBD1. Losses at the gene ends were 5 bases for V and 4 bases for J; bases not matched to a gene: 8. Germline CDR1 and CDR2: SGHTA and FQGTGA. The length of the CDR3 is 17 residues. The CDR3 DNA is TGTGCCAGCAGCCCGGGACAGGGGCGGGTAGGGGCCAACGTCCTGACTTTC. Protein product: CASSPGQGRVGANVLTF.

The chain carries TRBV9 and TRBJ2-5; 7 bases align to TRBD2. The CDR3 covers 16 residues. Germline assignment: CDR1 SGDLS and CDR2 YYNGEE. The V segment lost 2 bases and the J segment 0 bases; nucleotides outside the gene matches: 7. The CDR3 reads CASSVFSGQYQETQYF. DNA for the CDR3: TGTGCCAGCAGCGTGTTTAGCGGGCAATACCAAGAGACCCAGTACTTC. The variable domain in full, completed from reference TRBV9 and TRBJ2-5, reads DSGVTQTPKHLITATGQRVTLRCSPRSGDLSVYWYQQSLDQGLQFLIQYYNGEERAKGNILERFSAQQFPDLHSELNLSSLELGDSALYFCASSVFSGQYQETQYFGPGTRLLVL.

This clone showed up just once. The chain employs TRBV29-1 and TRBJ1-3; 8 bases match TRBD1. CDR1 is SQVTM and CDR2 is ANQGSEA in the germline V gene. V shed 1 base and J 1 base; nucleotides not matched to a gene: 3. The CDR3 is made up of 15 amino acids. The CDR3 loop is CSVEGTGYSGNTIYF. The DNA of the CDR3 is TGCAGCGTTGAAGGGACAGGGTATTCTGGAAACACCATATATTTT.

The V call is TRBV28, the J call TRBJ2-5; D gene uncertain. The CDR3 length is 15 residues. V lost 6 bases and J 1 base, leaving 15 bases between the germline ends. Per the germline V gene, CDR1 is MDHEN and CDR2 is SYDVKM. The CDR3 here is CASSLLRRPQETQYF. CDR3 DNA: TGTGCCAGCAGCCTACTAAGGCGGCCCCAAGAGACCCAGTACTTC.

In its sample, this clone was seen a few times. J is TRBJ1-2 and V is TRBV6-1; D gene ambiguous. CDR1 is MNHNS and CDR2 is SASEGT in the germline V gene. V was shortened by 6 bases and J by 5 bases, with 19 bases between the two germline ends. The length of the CDR3 is 15 residues. CDR3 DNA: TGTGCCAGCAGCCGACCGAGTTACAGAGAATATGGCTACACCTTC. Translated, it gives CASSRPSYREYGYTF.

This chain joins TRBV5-4 and TRBJ2-7; D might be TRBD2 (6 bases). The CDR3 has 15 residues. Germline loops: CDR1 SGHNT, CDR2 YYREEE (reference sequence). Trimming took off 0 bases at V and 0 bases at J, with 10 bases between the two ends. CDR3: CASSLDRGSSYEQYF. In DNA, the CDR3 is TGTGCCAGCAGCTTGGACCGGGGGAGCTCCTACGAGCAGTACTTC.

The rearrangement joins TRBV9 to TRBJ2-1, with 11 positions matching TRBD2. CDR3 length: 14 amino acids. CDR1 SGDLS and CDR2 YYNGEE come from the germline V gene. Trimming cost V 0 bases and J 9 bases; bases outside gene matches: 2. CDR3 loop: CASSVGTSGSEQFF. In DNA, the CDR3 is TGTGCCAGCAGCGTAGGAACTAGCGGGAGTGAGCAGTTCTTC.

The chain links TRBV27 to TRBJ2-7; 14 nucleotides align to TRBD2. Germline V CDR1 and CDR2: MNHEY, SMNVEV (reference sequence). The CDR3 is 15 amino acids. Germline trimming cut 5 bases from V and 3 bases from J; bases unmatched to any gene: 3. CDR3 protein: CASSGGLAGDYEQYF. CDR3 coding DNA: TGTGCCAGCAGTGGGGGACTAGCGGGAGACTACGAGCAGTACTTC.

The V gene is TRBV5-1, the J gene TRBJ2-5; no firm D call. Germline loops: CDR1 SGHRS, CDR2 YFSETQ. The CDR3 spans 14 residues. Deletions cut 4 bases from V and 4 bases from J, with 14 bases between. The CDR3 sequence: CASSARLGGETQYF. The CDR3 region has the DNA TGCGCCAGCAGCGCTAGACTTGGCGGAGAGACCCAGTACTTC.

The chain employs TRBV11-2 and TRBJ2-1; TRBD2 might be the D (6 bases). CDR1 and CDR2 (germline): SGHAT, FQNNGV. The CDR3 is 13 amino acids. V dropped 0 bases and J dropped 13 bases, with 13 bases sitting between them. The CDR3 coding sequence is TGTGCCAGCAGCTTAGATGTTGGCGGGAATCAGTTCTTC. Protein product: CASSLDVGGNQFF.

Concerning this clone: Other DNA variants within this sample encode the same CDR3. The chain employs TRBV7-2 and TRBJ2-7, with TRBD2 matching over 8 bases. The CDR3 sequence is 14 residues long. Germline V gives CDR1 SGHTA, CDR2 FQGNSA. After removal of 0 bases from V and 3 bases from J, the junction contained 1 base not matched to a gene. The CDR3 is CASSLAGTSYEQYF. In DNA form, the CDR3 reads TGTGCCAGCAGCTTAGCCGGGACTAGCTACGAGCAGTACTTC.